The subject of this entry is one T cell receptor beta chain. Its antigen remains unidentified. The data belong to a study of graft-versus-host responses after intestinal transplantation. Points from the study as a whole: GvH clone levels peaked in circulation, and this peak was associated with early post-transplant HvG declines. GvH clones turned up in recipient marrow; some had shown up first in ileum or blood.

The protocol was immunoSEQ multiplex PCR, while the TCRdb copy is restricted to in-frame clones and leaves out a portion. The data contain tens of thousands of clones, 90% to 95% of them singletons. The V gene lost 2 bases and the J gene lost 8 bases, with 15 bases spanning the gap. The CDR3 runs to 14 residues. Sample: unstimulated CD8+ T cells sorted from spleen or lymph node cells, taken before intestinal transplant. This TCR came from a human donor who received an intestinal transplant. The chain carries TRBV23-1 and TRBJ1-2; D may be TRBD1 (6 bases). TRBV23-1 is annotated as an ORF whose role is uncertain. This CDR3 reads CASSQINPGDGYTF. The CDR3, as DNA: TGCGCCAGCAGTCAAATAAACCCAGGGGACGGCTACACCTTC.